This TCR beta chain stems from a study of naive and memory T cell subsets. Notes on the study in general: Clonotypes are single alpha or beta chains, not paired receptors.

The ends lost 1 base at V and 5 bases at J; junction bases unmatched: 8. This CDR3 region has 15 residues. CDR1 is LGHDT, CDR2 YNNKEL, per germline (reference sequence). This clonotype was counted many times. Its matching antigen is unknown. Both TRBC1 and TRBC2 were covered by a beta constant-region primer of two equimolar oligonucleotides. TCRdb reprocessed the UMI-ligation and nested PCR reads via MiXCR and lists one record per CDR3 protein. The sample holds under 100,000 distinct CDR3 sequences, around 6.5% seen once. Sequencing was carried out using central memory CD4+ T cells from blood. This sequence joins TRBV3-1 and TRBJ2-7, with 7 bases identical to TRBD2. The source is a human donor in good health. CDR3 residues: CASSQGRAGTNEQYF. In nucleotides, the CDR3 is TGTGCCAGCAGCCAAGGTAGAGCGGGGACTAACGAGCAGTACTTC.